The clone carrying this T cell receptor beta chain came up once. What it binds is unknown. PCR employed 60 Vbeta and 13 Jbeta primers. Authors' data handling: In a later analysis, the count reached some 75 million unique TCR beta chains, with about 11 million shared. The table came from immunoSEQ multiplex PCR; TCRdb's copy has only in-frame clones and leaves some out. V and J calls and clone size are given by that table; D and trimming were obtained from the DNA. The sample lists some 91,000 clones, around nine tenths occurring once. The J segment lost 1 base and the V segment lost 9 bases, leaving 2 bases of the junction unmatched. CDR1 is SNHLY, CDR2 FYNNEI, per germline. The CDR3 spans 13 residues. The data stem from a study of cytomegalovirus exposure and HLA in healthy donors. The overall study: Across 300 to 400 genotyped donors, over 70% landed in the Caucasian-associated ancestry cluster. Overall study results and limits: The sole available immune exposure information was CMV serostatus.

This clonotype was obtained from a man aged 25 to 40 in good health and CMV-seropositive. Sequenced input: PBMCs. V and J are TRBV2 and TRBJ1-2, with TRBD1 identical over 10 bases. The CDR3 loop reads CARRDRGNYGYTF. The CDR3 DNA reads as TGTGCCAGACGGGACAGGGGTAACTATGGCTACACCTTC.